Listed here are 3 T cell receptor beta chains from one sample, sequenced in a study of blood T cell repertoires in COVID-19. Some clones are missing from TCRdb's copy, which holds only in-frame ones; the method was immunoSEQ multiplex PCR. There are tens of thousands of clones in the sample; more than 75% occur only once, and around 27% lies in the top ten. The sequencing input was peripheral blood. The source of these receptors is a woman older than 75 with active or convalescent COVID-19.

The J gene is TRBJ2-5, the V gene TRBV28; possible D gene TRBD2, 6 bases. V shed 2 bases and J shed 5 bases, with 9 bases lying between them. The CDR3 spans 13 residues. Germline lookup yields CDR1 MDHEN and CDR2 SYDVKM. CDR3: CASSLVRGETQYF. DNA of the CDR3: TGTGCCAGCAGTTTAGTTCGGGGGGAGACCCAGTACTTC.

The J gene is TRBJ1-5, the V gene TRBV6-2 or TRBV6-3; unclear D gene. V lost 2 bases to trimming and J lost 1 base, with 9 bases between them. This CDR3 has 15 residues. The V gene's germline CDR1 is MNHEY and CDR2 SVGEGT. The CDR3 is CASSYGGLSNQPQHF. The CDR3 bases are TGTGCCAGCAGTTACGGAGGGCTGAGCAATCAGCCCCAGCATTTT.

The chain employs TRBV5-4 and TRBJ2-1; 10 nucleotides line up with TRBD2. V was clipped by 8 bases and J by 5 bases; unmatched bases: 22. Germline CDR1 SGHNT, CDR2 YYREEE (reference sequence). The CDR3 runs to 19 residues. The CDR3 DNA sequence: TGTGCCAGAGGGGGGCGTAGCGGGGGGAAGCGGCTAAGTAACAATGAGCAGTTCTTC. It translates to CARGGRSGGKRLSNNEQFF.